The 16 T cell receptor beta chains below all came from one sample that was sequenced in a study of blood T cells in healthy people across ages. With a J-beta primer mix and a sample-barcoded 5' primer, a second PCR ran roughly 7 to 11 cycles. TCRdb recomputed calls from the 5' RACE reads with MiXCR, one row per CDR3 protein. The repertoire holds 2 million or so distinct CDR3 sequences, with around half as singletons. The sequencing input was blood. These receptors all come from a middle-aged woman in good health.

This clonotype appeared a few times. In DNA, the CDR3 is TGTGCCAGCCGTACTATGGCGGGAGACTACAATGAGCAGTACTTC. Translating gives CASRTMAGDYNEQYF. This chain joins TRBV28 and TRBJ2-1; 7 positions match TRBD2. The J call could be wrong; TRBJ2-7 is a better fit for the DNA end. This CDR3 spans 15 amino acids. Germline V gives CDR1 MDHEN, CDR2 SYDVKM.

The chain uses TRBV20-1 and TRBJ1-2, with D perhaps matching TRBD1 (5 bases). The germline CDR1 and CDR2 sequences are DFQATT and SNEGSKA (reference sequence). The V end was cut by 5 bases, the J end by 4 bases, with 14 bases between. This CDR3 comprises 13 residues. CDR3 nucleotide sequence: TGCAGTGCTGGGGCCCAAGGAGGCTATGGCTACACCTTC. Encoded protein: CSAGAQGGYGYTF.

This chain uses TRBV20-1 with TRBJ2-3; D remains ambiguous. The germline CDR1 and CDR2 sequences are DFQATT and SNEGSKA (reference sequence). This CDR3 spans 14 amino acids. V lost 0 bases to trimming and J lost 6 bases, with 13 bases between them. The CDR3 coding sequence is TGCAGTGCTAGAGATTCCCCCCCTGGGGATACGCAGTATTTT. The encoded protein is CSARDSPPGDTQYF.

The chain is built from TRBV29-1 and TRBJ2-6, with D possibly being TRBD1 (5 bases). Germline V lookup: CDR1 SQVTM, CDR2 ANQGSEA. V was shortened by 3 bases and J by 1 base, with 10 bases between the two germline ends. The CDR3 loop spans 15 amino acids. Here the CDR3 DNA reads TGCAGCGTTGATGCAGGGTCTTCTGGGGCCAACGTCCTGACTTTC. Protein sequence: CSVDAGSSGANVLTF.

The CDR3 sequence is CASSQDVRDGAFF. The DNA for the CDR3 is TGTGCCAGCAGCCAAGATGTGAGGGACGGAGCTTTCTTT. The V call is TRBV3-1, the J call TRBJ1-1; D is perhaps TRBD1 (5 bases). Germline assignment: CDR1 LGHDT and CDR2 YNNKEL (reference sequence). Trimming stripped 0 bases from V and 10 bases from J, with 12 bases between. The CDR3 sequence is 13 residues long.

The V gene is TRBV6-5, the J gene TRBJ2-5; D perhaps matches TRBD2 (7 bases). The CDR3 is 14 amino acids. Germline CDR1 and CDR2: MNHEY and SVGAGI. Trimming took off 7 bases at V and 10 bases at J, with 22 bases between the two ends. CDR3 sequence: CASKRSRLGGDQYF. The DNA of the CDR3 is TGTGCCAGCAAACGAAGTAGACTAGGGGGGGACCAGTACTTC.

The J gene is TRBJ2-1, the V gene TRBV15; TRBD2 might be the D (6 bases). V lost 2 bases to trimming and J lost 6 bases, with 20 bases between them. The CDR3 totals 17 residues. Per the germline V gene, CDR1 is LNHNV and CDR2 is YYDKDF (reference sequence). The CDR3 protein is CATSRPWGTGVGNEQFF. In nucleotides, the CDR3 is TGTGCCACCAGCAGACCTTGGGGCACGGGAGTGGGCAATGAGCAGTTCTTC.

This chain links TRBV11-1 with TRBJ2-1; no clear D. In germline, CDR1 is SGHAT, CDR2 FQDESV (reference sequence). V was trimmed by 4 bases and J by 7 bases, leaving 11 bases between them. The CDR3 totals 13 residues. DNA of the CDR3: TGTGCCAGCAGCTCCCTTGGGCCGAATGAGCAGTTCTTC. Translation: CASSSLGPNEQFF. Full variable domain (outside the CDR3, taken from reference TRBV11-1 and TRBJ2-1): EAEVAQSPRYKITEKSQAVAFWCDPISGHATLYWYRQILGQGPELLVQFQDESVVDDSQLPKDRFSAERLKGVDSTLKIQPAELGDSAMYLCASSSLGPNEQFFGPGTRLTVL.

The sample holds a few counts of this clonotype. The V gene is TRBV20-1, the J gene TRBJ2-4, with 8 bases fitting TRBD1. The J call is doubtful: the DNA matches TRBJ2-5 better. Looked up from germline, CDR1 is DFQATT and CDR2 is SNEGSKA (reference sequence). This CDR3 has 15 amino acids. DNA of the CDR3: TGCAGTGCTAGTCAGGGGGCGGGGATGGGGAAGACCCAGTACTTC. It specifies CSASQGAGMGKTQYF.

In its sample, this clonotype was seen many times. This rearrangement joins TRBV29-1 to TRBJ2-1, with 7 bases aligning to TRBD2. CDR1 is SQVTM, CDR2 ANQGSEA, per germline. With 4 bases clipped from V and 0 bases from J, the junction kept 3 bases outside the gene matches. This CDR3 spans 14 amino acids. The CDR3 DNA follows: TGCAGCGTTGTACGCGGGGGCTCCTACAATGAGCAGTTCTTC. Its translation is CSVVRGGSYNEQFF.

This chain links TRBV9 with TRBJ1-1, with D tentatively TRBD1 (5 bases). The CDR3 contains 13 residues. In germline, CDR1 is SGDLS, CDR2 YYNGEE. The V end was cut by 4 bases, the J end by 2 bases, with 9 bases between. CDR3 sequence: CASSPTDNTEAFF. CDR3 bases: TGTGCCAGCAGCCCGACAGATAACACTGAAGCTTTCTTT.

This chain joins TRBV20-1 and TRBJ1-4; perhaps TRBD1 as D (5 bases). V was pared by 6 bases and J by 4 bases, with 18 bases between. CDR1 and CDR2 (germline): DFQATT, SNEGSKA (reference sequence). The CDR3 sequence is 15 residues long. CDR3 amino acids: CSANPGHGVNEKLFF. In nucleotides, the CDR3 is TGCAGTGCAAATCCTGGACATGGCGTTAATGAAAAACTGTTTTTT.

This clonotype was counted a few times. The chain joins TRBV27 to TRBJ1-6; 8 bases map to TRBD1. V lost 3 bases to trimming and J lost 14 bases; unmatched junction nucleotides: 9. Germline-derived CDR1 and CDR2 are MNHEY and SMNVEV (reference sequence). CDR3 length equals 14 residues. The CDR3 sequence is CASSFNDRGTALHF. The CDR3 DNA sequence: TGTGCCAGCAGTTTTAACGACAGGGGAACGGCCCTCCACTTT.

V and J are TRBV4-3 and TRBJ1-2, with D unresolved. V was pared by 4 bases and J by 10 bases, with 16 bases between. The CDR3 consists of 13 residues. CDR1 and CDR2 from the germline V gene are LGHNA and YSLEER. Here the CDR3 reads CASSLKVYGHYTF. DNA of the CDR3: TGCGCCAGCAGCCTTAAGGTATATGGCCACTACACCTTC.

The genes are TRBV7-9 and TRBJ1-5, with D unresolved. The CDR3 extends over 13 amino acids. Deletions cut 5 bases from V and 7 bases from J, with 12 bases between. Germline-derived CDR1 and CDR2 are SEHNR and FQNEAQ (reference sequence). The DNA for the CDR3 is TGTGCCAGCAGCCTGTCCCATGGGCAGCCCCAGCATTTT. Translating it yields CASSLSHGQPQHF.

The rearrangement uses TRBV27 and TRBJ2-1; D gene ambiguous. Germline V gene lookup returns CDR1 MNHEY and CDR2 SMNVEV (reference sequence). V dropped 8 bases and J dropped 0 bases, with 11 bases sitting between them. This CDR3 contains 14 residues. CDR3 amino acids: CASGLPSSYNEQFF. The CDR3 DNA reads TGTGCCAGCGGGCTTCCGAGCTCCTACAATGAGCAGTTCTTC.